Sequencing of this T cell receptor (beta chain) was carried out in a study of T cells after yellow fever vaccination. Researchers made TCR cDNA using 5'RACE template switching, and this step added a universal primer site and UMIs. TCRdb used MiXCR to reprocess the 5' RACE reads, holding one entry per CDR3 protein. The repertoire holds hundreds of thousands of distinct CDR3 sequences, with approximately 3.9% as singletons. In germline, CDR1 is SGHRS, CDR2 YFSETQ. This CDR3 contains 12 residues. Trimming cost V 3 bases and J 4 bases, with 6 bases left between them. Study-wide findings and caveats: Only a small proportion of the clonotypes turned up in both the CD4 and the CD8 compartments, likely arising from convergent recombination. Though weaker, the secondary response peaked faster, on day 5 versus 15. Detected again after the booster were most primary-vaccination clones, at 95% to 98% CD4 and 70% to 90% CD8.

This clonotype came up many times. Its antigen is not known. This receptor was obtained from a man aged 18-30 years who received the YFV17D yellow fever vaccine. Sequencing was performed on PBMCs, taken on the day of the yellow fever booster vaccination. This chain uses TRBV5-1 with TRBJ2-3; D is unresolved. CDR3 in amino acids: CASSSDADTQYF. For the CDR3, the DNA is TGCGCCAGCAGCTCGGACGCAGATACGCAGTATTTT.